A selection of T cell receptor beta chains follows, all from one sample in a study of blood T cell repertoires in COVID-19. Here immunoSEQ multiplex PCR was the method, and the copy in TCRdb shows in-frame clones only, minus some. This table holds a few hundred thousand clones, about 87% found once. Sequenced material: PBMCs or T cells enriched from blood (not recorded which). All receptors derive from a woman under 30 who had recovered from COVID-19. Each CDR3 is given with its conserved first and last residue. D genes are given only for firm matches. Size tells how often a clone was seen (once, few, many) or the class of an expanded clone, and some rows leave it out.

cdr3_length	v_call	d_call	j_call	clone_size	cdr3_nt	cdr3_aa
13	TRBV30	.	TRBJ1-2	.	TGTGCCTGGAGTGTACAGGGTAGGACTGGCTACACCTTC	CAWSVQGRTGYTF
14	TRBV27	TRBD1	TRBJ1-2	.	TGTGCCAGCAGTTTGGCGGACAGGGGATATGGCTACACCTTC	CASSLADRGYGYTF
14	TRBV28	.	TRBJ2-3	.	TGTGCCAGCAGTCCCGGGGGGCGGACAGATACGCAGTATTTT	CASSPGGRTDTQYF
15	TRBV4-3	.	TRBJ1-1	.	TGCGCCAGCAGCCCCGTGGGAGTCATGAACACTGAAGCTTTCTTT	CASSPVGVMNTEAFF
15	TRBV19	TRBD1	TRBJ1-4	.	TGTGCCAGTAGTATAGACGGGACAGGCTCTGAAAAACTGTTTTTT	CASSIDGTGSEKLFF
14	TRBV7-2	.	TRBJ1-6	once	TGTGCCAGCAGCCACACAGGTCCCAATTCACCCCTCCACTTT	CASSHTGPNSPLHF
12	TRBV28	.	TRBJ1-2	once	TGTGCCAGCAGTTTAACAAACTATGGCTACACCTTC	CASSLTNYGYTF
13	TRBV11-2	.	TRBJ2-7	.	TGTGCCAGCAGCTTAGCCCCAGGCTACGAGCAGTACTTC	CASSLAPGYEQYF
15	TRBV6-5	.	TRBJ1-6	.	TGTGCCAGCAGTTACTCGGTCAGGGCCAATTCACCCCTCCACTTT	CASSYSVRANSPLHF
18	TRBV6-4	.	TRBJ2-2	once	TGTGCCAGCAGTGACGGGGACCCCCCTAGCGTCGTACCCGGGGAGCTGTTTTTT	CASSDGDPPSVVPGELFF
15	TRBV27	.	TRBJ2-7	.	TGTGCCAGCAGTTTGGGGCCGAAATCCTTCTACGAGCAGTACTTC	CASSLGPKSFYEQYF
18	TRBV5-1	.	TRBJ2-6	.	TGCGCCAGCAGCTTGGGTGGGGGCCCAAACTCTGGGGCCAACGTCCTGACTTTC	CASSLGGGPNSGANVLTF
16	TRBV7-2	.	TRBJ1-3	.	TGTGCCAGCAGCTTAGCGTGGGCAAGCTCTGGAAACACCATATATTTT	CASSLAWASSGNTIYF
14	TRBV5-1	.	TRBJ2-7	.	TGCGCCAGCAGCTTGTCGGGGGGCGGCTACGAGCAGTACTTC	CASSLSGGGYEQYF
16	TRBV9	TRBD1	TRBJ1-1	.	TGTGCCAGCAGCGGGGGACAGGGTTTTTTGAAGAATGAAGCTTTCTTT	CASSGGQGFLKNEAFF
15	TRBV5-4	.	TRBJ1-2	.	TGTGCCAGCAGCCATCGGGCAGAGCAGCTATGGAGGTACACCTTC	CASSHRAEQLWRYTF
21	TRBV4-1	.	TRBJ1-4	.	TGCGCCAGCAGCCAATATCTGTATCCGGGCGGCAGGACAGCAACTAATGAAAAACTGTTTTTT	CASSQYLYPGGRTATNEKLFF
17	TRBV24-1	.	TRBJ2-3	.	TGTGCCACCAGTGATTTTAGGGCTCTTGGAGGCTCAGATACGCAGTATTTT	CATSDFRALGGSDTQYF
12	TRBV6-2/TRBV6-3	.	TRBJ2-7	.	TGTGCCAGCAGCCACAGACAATACGAGCAGTACTTC	CASSHRQYEQYF
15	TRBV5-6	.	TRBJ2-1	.	TGTGCCAGCAGCCGGGGGTACAGGACCTACAATGAGCAGTTCTTC	CASSRGYRTYNEQFF
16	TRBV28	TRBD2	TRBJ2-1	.	TGTGCCAGCAACTTACTAGCGGGAAAGGAGTGGGGTGAGCAGTTCTTC	CASNLLAGKEWGEQFF
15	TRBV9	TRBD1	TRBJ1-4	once	TGTGCCAGCAGCGTAGCCGACAGGGGGCTTGAAAAACTGTTTTTT	CASSVADRGLEKLFF
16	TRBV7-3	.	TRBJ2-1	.	TGTGCCAGCAGCTCCACCGGGTCCGGGACCTACAATGAGCAGTTCTTC	CASSSTGSGTYNEQFF
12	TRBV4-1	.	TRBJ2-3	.	TGCGCCAGCGCTGACATCACAGATACGCAGTATTTT	CASADITDTQYF